The next 3 T cell receptor beta chains were all read from a single sample in a study of blood T cell repertoires in COVID-19. Generated by immunoSEQ multiplex PCR, the TCRdb table keeps only in-frame clones and is missing some. The top ten hold about 4.8% of the sample, which has about 170,000 clones, 92% seen once. The source material was peripheral blood. Source of these receptors: a man aged 30 to 39 with COVID-19, enrolled during active disease.

This clone turned up a few times. This chain connects TRBV10-1 to TRBJ1-5, with unresolved D. Germline CDR1 is WNHNN and CDR2 is SYGVQD (reference sequence). The CDR3 covers 13 residues. V was pared by 8 bases and J by 4 bases, with 12 bases between. CDR3 region: CASVAGGNQPQHF. CDR3 nucleotide sequence: TGCGCCAGCGTCGCAGGAGGGAATCAGCCCCAGCATTTT.

This clone showed up just once. The chain uses TRBV6-2 or TRBV6-3 and TRBJ1-1, with TRBD1 matching 8 bases. CDR3 size: 20 residues. With 1 base clipped from V and 10 bases from J, the junction kept 26 bases outside the gene matches. The germline V gene has CDR1 MNHEY and CDR2 SVGEGT. The CDR3 protein is CASSYWPGGAGANQPEGAFF. CDR3 in DNA: TGTGCCAGCAGTTACTGGCCAGGGGGCGCTGGGGCGAATCAACCAGAAGGAGCTTTCTTT.

The gene calls are TRBV28 and TRBJ2-7, with a weak D call TRBD1 (5 bases). Per germline, CDR1 MDHEN and CDR2 SYDVKM. The CDR3 runs 14 residues. Trimming removed 1 base from V and 1 base from J, with 8 bases in between. CDR3 sequence: CASSLYQGSYEQYF. The CDR3 nucleotides are TGTGCCAGCAGTTTATATCAGGGTTCCTACGAGCAGTACTTC.